A single T cell receptor beta chain is shown here with its context. The antigen is unknown. Expressed TCRB transcripts were sequenced because the entire RNA isolate underwent reverse transcription. Assay: immunoSEQ multiplex PCR; the TCRdb copy retains only in-frame clones and omits some. The sample lists about 400,000 clones, around 13% occurring once. The CDR3 consists of 14 residues. Trimming removed 1 base at V and 11 bases at J, with 15 bases between. Per the germline V gene, CDR1 is SGHDN and CDR2 is FVKESK. This entry belongs to a study of beta chain features in type 1 diabetes. Study as a whole: Investigators examined under 140 million sorted cells across all samples.

General study findings and limits: PCR, the amplification step, might favor shorter templates, equally in patients and controls.

Sequencing used naive CD4+ T cells from blood. This sequence was found in a man younger than 35 in good health. The rearrangement links TRBV14 to TRBJ2-1; possible D gene TRBD1, 6 bases. The CDR3: CASSQAGTGTKQFF. The DNA of the CDR3 is TGTGCCAGCAGCCAAGCCGGAACCGGGACAAAGCAGTTCTTC.